The clone carrying this T cell receptor beta chain has just a few counts. No antigen is known for it. TCRdb used MiXCR to reprocess the 5' RACE reads, holding one entry per CDR3 protein. The data show hundreds of thousands of distinct CDR3 sequences, approximately 8% seen once. The data are from a study of T-cell memory formation after mild COVID-19. General observations from the study: Some SARS-CoV-2-responding clones were already detected in memory before infection.

The sequence came from a man between 18 and 35 years old who had mild COVID-19 (a few samples of this study predate the infection). Cell type and time point are not known. The specimen sequenced was PBMCs or a T cell subset sorted from them (not recorded which).

The CDR3 is CASSNRGIKTQYF. The DNA for the CDR3 is TGTGCCAGCAGCAATCGGGGTATAAAGACCCAGTACTTC. The rearrangement joins TRBV11-2 to TRBJ2-5, with a weak D call TRBD2 (5 bases). The V end lost 5 bases, the J end lost 6 bases, and 13 bases lay between the germline ends. The CDR3 is made up of 13 amino acids. The germline V gene has CDR1 SGHAT and CDR2 FQNNGV.